The 15 T cell receptor beta chains below were found in one sample sequenced in a study of OX40 agonist ivuxolimab in advanced cancers. TCRdb's table, derived via immunoSEQ multiplex PCR, lists solely in-frame clones and lacks some. The sample consists of roughly 24,000 clones, about nine tenths of them appearing once. The source material was CD4+ or CD8+ T cells sorted from blood, sampled in a trial of the OX40 agonist ivuxolimab. Source of these receptors: an adult with an advanced solid tumor such as melanoma, head and neck, liver or kidney cancer.

The chain couples TRBV19 to TRBJ1-5; D call uncertain. Looked up from germline, CDR1 is LNHDA and CDR2 is SQIVND (reference sequence). This CDR3 contains 14 residues. V lost 1 base to trimming and J lost 5 bases, with 9 bases between them. The CDR3 sequence is CASSIGGSDQPQHF. CDR3 nucleotide sequence: TGTGCCAGTAGTATAGGGGGTTCGGATCAGCCCCAGCATTTT.

J is TRBJ2-7 and V is TRBV2; 11 nucleotides agree with TRBD2. The germline V gene has CDR1 SNHLY and CDR2 FYNNEI. The CDR3 loop spans 15 amino acids. With 6 bases clipped from V and 3 bases from J, the junction kept 7 bases outside the gene matches. CDR3 sequence reads: CASSSTGTSGYEQYF. As DNA, the CDR3 is TGTGCCAGCAGCTCTACCGGGACTAGCGGCTACGAGCAGTACTTC. Based on the CDR3 plus reference TRBV2 and TRBJ2-7, the full variable domain is EPEVTQTPSHQVTQMGQEVILRCVPISNHLYFYWYRQILGQKVEFLVSFYNNEISEKSEIFDDQFSVERPDGSNFTLKIRSTKLEDSAMYFCASSSTGTSGYEQYFGPGTRLTVT.

The V call is TRBV6-1, the J call TRBJ1-1; tentative D call: TRBD1 (5 bases). The germline V gene has CDR1 MNHNS and CDR2 SASEGT. The CDR3 runs to 12 residues. Trimming cost V 6 bases and J 5 bases, with 10 bases left between them. CDR3 loop: CASSRGGTEAFF. The CDR3, as DNA: TGTGCCAGCAGCCGCGGGGGAACTGAAGCTTTCTTT.

The chain links TRBV5-1 to TRBJ2-1; TRBD1 matches 7 bases. CDR3 length equals 16 residues. The junction had 15 bases not matched to a gene; V was cut back by 4 bases and J by 8 bases. In germline, CDR1 is SGHRS, CDR2 YFSETQ. CDR3 nucleotides: TGCGCCAGCAGCCCCAAGGGGGACAGAGTAATCCATGAGCAGTTCTTC. It yields the protein CASSPKGDRVIHEQFF.

This chain connects TRBV5-1 to TRBJ2-2, with 10 bases fitting TRBD2. Losses at the gene ends were 4 bases for V and 7 bases for J; bases not matched to a gene: 19. The CDR3 spans 19 residues. The germline CDR1 and CDR2 sequences are SGHRS and YFSETQ. The CDR3 reads CASSVKGGGLASMVGELFF. The CDR3 DNA follows: TGCGCCAGCAGCGTAAAGGGCGGGGGACTAGCGTCTATGGTCGGGGAGCTGTTTTTT. Together with reference TRBV5-1 and TRBJ2-2, the CDR3 gives the full variable domain: KAGVTQTPRYLIKTRGQQVTLSCSPISGHRSVSWYQQTPGQGLQFLFEYFSETQRNKGNFPGRFSGRQFSNSRSEMNVSTLELGDSALYLCASSVKGGGLASMVGELFFGEGSRLTVL.

The V gene is TRBV4-3, the J gene TRBJ2-4; TRBD2 aligns across 11 bases. Germline V gene data show CDR1 as LGHNA and CDR2 as YSLEER. With V trimmed by 0 bases and J by 2 bases, 9 bases remained unmatched. The CDR3 loop spans 19 amino acids. CDR3 coding DNA: TGCGCCAGCAGCCAAGATTTTAGTAGCGGGGGGGCCTCCAAAAACATTCAGTACTTC. It codes for CASSQDFSSGGASKNIQYF.

The V and J genes are TRBV19 and TRBJ2-3, with TRBD1 as a possible D gene (6 bases). CDR1 is LNHDA, CDR2 SQIVND, per germline (reference sequence). The V and J ends lost 6 bases and 0 bases respectively, with 13 bases between them. This CDR3 comprises 15 residues. The chain's CDR3 is CASSQGFSSTDTQYF. The CDR3 DNA reads as TGTGCCAGTAGCCAGGGGTTCTCTAGCACAGATACGCAGTATTTT.

This chain joins TRBV27 and TRBJ2-7, with 10 bases identical to TRBD2. The length of the CDR3 is 14 residues. J gave up 3 bases and V 5 bases, and 4 bases lay outside the gene matches. Germline CDR1 is MNHEY and CDR2 is SMNVEV (reference sequence). DNA for the CDR3: TGTGCCAGCAGTCCACTAGCGGGAATCTACGAGCAGTACTTC. Translating gives CASSPLAGIYEQYF.

The gene calls are TRBV5-6 and TRBJ1-1, with a weak D call TRBD1 (5 bases). Germline CDR1 and CDR2: SGHDT and YYEEEE. The CDR3 length is 14 residues. The germline V and J ends were trimmed by 0 bases and 5 bases, with 11 bases remaining between them. The CDR3, as DNA: TGTGCCAGCAGCTTGGGGGGGATGGTTACTGAAGCTTTCTTT. Its translation: CASSLGGMVTEAFF.

The V and J genes are TRBV2 and TRBJ2-3; 11 positions agree with TRBD1. Germline CDR1 SNHLY, CDR2 FYNNEI. Trimming removed 8 bases from V and 3 bases from J; junction bases left unmatched: 13. CDR3 size: 17 residues. CDR3 residues: CASVKQTDRGRTDTQYF. In DNA, the CDR3 is TGTGCCAGCGTGAAACAGACGGACAGGGGGCGAACAGATACGCAGTATTTT.

The chain links TRBV6-1 to TRBJ1-5, with 8 bases aligning to TRBD1. Germline V gene data show CDR1 as MNHNS and CDR2 as SASEGT. CDR3 length equals 15 residues. Trimming cost V 3 bases and J 2 bases; bases outside gene matches: 3. This CDR3 reads CASSEPGQGNQPQHF. Here the CDR3 DNA reads TGTGCCAGCAGTGAGCCGGGACAGGGCAATCAGCCCCAGCATTTT.

J is TRBJ2-3 and V is TRBV5-1, with D perhaps matching TRBD2 (7 bases). The CDR3 has 14 residues. The V and J ends lost 3 bases and 8 bases respectively, with 16 bases between them. CDR1 is SGHRS, CDR2 YFSETQ, per germline. CDR3 amino acids: CASSSAGEGGTQYF. In nucleotides, the CDR3 is TGCGCCAGCAGCTCAGCAGGGGAGGGCGGTACGCAGTATTTT.

CDR3 loop: CASSGGGVGNSPLHF. In nucleotides, the CDR3 is TGTGCCAGCAGTGGTGGGGGAGTGGGGAATTCACCCCTCCACTTT. This chain uses TRBV7-2 with TRBJ1-6; D may be TRBD1 (5 bases). The CDR3 covers 15 residues. Trimming shortened V by 6 bases and J by 7 bases, and 16 bases separated the two germline ends. The germline V gene has CDR1 SGHTA and CDR2 FQGNSA.

The chain combines TRBV30 with TRBJ2-5; weak D call: TRBD1 (6 bases). The V and J ends lost 5 bases and 1 base respectively, with 11 bases between them. Germline assignment: CDR1 GTSNPN and CDR2 SVGIG (reference sequence). This CDR3 has 13 residues. This CDR3 is CAWDRHSQETQYF. The DNA of the CDR3 is TGTGCCTGGGACAGGCACTCCCAAGAGACCCAGTACTTC.

This chain joins TRBV6-5 and TRBJ2-5, with 10 positions matching TRBD1. CDR3 length equals 15 residues. Germline lookup yields CDR1 MNHEY and CDR2 SVGAGI. V dropped 5 bases and J dropped 2; count of bases not matched to a gene: 5. As DNA, the CDR3 is TGTGCCAGCAGTAGGGACAGGGGATCGCAAGAGACCCAGTACTTC. As protein: CASSRDRGSQETQYF.